These 10 T cell receptor beta chains were sequenced from one sample in a study of tumor and adjacent non-tumor tissue in lung cancer. The library came from three nested PCR rounds adapted from ARM-PCR protocols. Via MiXCR, TCRdb re-called the multiplex PCR reads, giving one row per CDR3 protein. The sample records 89,000 or so distinct CDR3 sequences, around 65% being singletons. RNA was extracted from bulk tissue without any cell sorting. The sample comprised lung tumor tissue. All receptors derive from a man aged 65 to 79 with non-small cell lung cancer.

Concerning this clonotype: A much more abundant neighbour one base away suggests this may be a read error. The V gene is TRBV24-1, the J gene TRBJ2-3; D gene ambiguous. CDR1 is KGHDR and CDR2 is SFDVKD in the germline V gene. V lost 8 bases and J 5 bases, leaving 13 bases between the germline ends. CDR3 length: 13 residues. The CDR3 here is CATNRRPIDTQYF. The CDR3 nucleotides read TGTGCCACCAACCGTCGGCCTATAGATACGCAGTATTTT.

With respect to this clonotype: Possible read error: a much larger clone is one base away. The rearrangement joins TRBV20-1 to TRBJ2-3; 7 nucleotides match TRBD1. Germline CDR1 reads DFQATT; CDR2 reads SNEGSKA (reference sequence). Trimming at V came to 7 bases and at J to 2 bases, leaving 9 bases not matched to a gene. The CDR3 extends over 14 amino acids. The CDR3 DNA follows: TGCAGTGTTAAGCAACAGGGGCCCACAGATACGCAGTATTTT. This codes for CSVKQQGPTDTQYF.

The chain uses TRBV20-1 and TRBJ2-3, with a tentative D call TRBD1 (6 bases). Germline V CDR1 and CDR2: DFQATT, SNEGSKA (reference sequence). V was cut by 6 bases and J by 2 bases, with 24 bases left in between. This CDR3 spans 17 amino acids. The CDR3 sequence: CSAQRGPGQRLTDTQYF. The CDR3 nucleotides read TGCAGTGCCCAGAGGGGTCCGGGACAACGGCTCACAGATACGCAGTATTTT.

On this clonotype: One junction end disagrees with the germline gene, perhaps due to a read error. V usage is TRBV29-1 and J usage is TRBJ2-5, with TRBD1 identical over 8 bases. Germline V CDR1 and CDR2: SQVTM, ANQGSEA. This CDR3 spans 13 amino acids. The CDR3 DNA reads as TGCAGCATTGACAGGGGTGGCCATGAGACCCAGTACTTC. Translation gives CSIDRGGHETQYF.

This clonotype was observed many times. The chain recombines TRBV13 with TRBJ1-5; D unresolved. Trimming stripped 0 bases from V and 0 bases from J, with 6 bases between. There are 15 residues in the CDR3. Germline V gene sequence: CDR1 PRHDT, CDR2 FYEKMQ (reference sequence). The CDR3 nucleotides are TGTGCCAGCAGCTTAGGAGGCAGTAGCAATCAGCCCCAGCATTTT. This encodes CASSLGGSSNQPQHF.

In regard to this clonotype: A much bigger clone sits one base away, suggesting this may be a read error. The V gene is TRBV12-3 or TRBV12-4, the J gene TRBJ1-6; tentatively, D is TRBD1 (5 bases). The CDR3 extends over 14 amino acids. V lost 6 bases, J lost 7 bases, and 13 bases lay in between. The CDR3 here is CASSQGTTNSPLHF. The CDR3 nucleotides are TGTGCCAGCAGCCAGGGTACCACAAATTCACCCCTCCACTTT.

Concerning this clonotype: A much larger clonotype is one base distant, so this may be a read error. This sequence joins TRBV7-9 and TRBJ1-5; D is uncertain. Per germline, CDR1 SEHNR and CDR2 FQNEAQ (reference sequence). The CDR3 loop spans 12 amino acids. The CDR3 protein is CTSSLGYQPQHF. The CDR3 DNA is TGTACCAGCAGTTTGGGCTATCAGCCCCAGCATTTT.

Turning to this clonotype: Sequence at one end of the junction differs from germline and may be a read error. This chain joins TRBV6-6 and TRBJ1-2, with no clear D. Germline V lookup: CDR1 MNHNY, CDR2 SVGAGI (reference sequence). This CDR3 has 13 residues. For the CDR3, the DNA is TGTGCCAGCAGGAAGACGGAGGACTATGACTACACCTTC. This encodes CASRKTEDYDYTF.

To note about this clonotype: Being one base from a much bigger clone, this may be a read error. The chain links TRBV30 to TRBJ1-6, with D possibly being TRBD1 (6 bases). The CDR3 contains 16 residues. Germline CDR1 GTSNPN, CDR2 SVGIG (reference sequence). The V end was cut by 1 base, the J end by 7 bases, with 17 bases between. CDR3 nucleotide sequence: TGTGCCTGGAGTGAAACAGGGCCCAGGGTGAATTCACCCCTCCACTTT. It codes for CAWSETGPRVNSPLHF. Drawing the rest from reference TRBV30 and TRBJ1-6, the complete variable domain is SQTIHQWPATLVQPVGSPLSLECTVEGTSNPNLYWYRQAAGRGLQLLFYSVGIGQISSEVPQNLSASRPQDRQFILSSKKLLLSDSGFYLCAWSETGPRVNSPLHFGNGTRLTVT.

Remarks on this clonotype: At one boundary the junction diverges from the germline segment, which might be a read error. The chain is built from TRBV10-3 and TRBJ2-4, with TRBD2 as a possible D gene (5 bases). Germline V CDR1 and CDR2: ENHRY, SYGVKD. The CDR3 extends over 13 amino acids. CDR3 DNA sequence: TGTGTCATCAGTGAGGAAAGGACGGGGTATCAGTACTTC. Protein: CVISEERTGYQYF.